These 32 T cell receptor beta chains originate from one sample sequenced in a study of ipilimumab plus nivolumab after autologous stem cell transplantation. Produced via immunoSEQ multiplex PCR; TCRdb's table is partial and in-frame only. The sample includes 12,000 or so clones, approximately 68% of them seen just once. This specimen consisted of PBMCs, obtained in a trial of ipilimumab plus nivolumab as post-transplant consolidation. Every receptor here comes from a male donor with multiple myeloma.

CDR3 region: CASSKEDDTQYF. The CDR3 DNA reads TGTGCCAGCAGCAAAGAGGATGATACGCAGTATTTT. The V and J genes are TRBV21-1 and TRBJ2-3. TRBV21-1 is deemed a pseudogene. CDR3 length equals 12 residues.

This clone turned up a few times. V is TRBV19 and J is TRBJ1-5; D remains ambiguous. This CDR3 has 16 amino acids. Germline assignment: CDR1 LNHDA and CDR2 SQIVND (reference sequence). The V end was cut by 9 bases, the J end by 0 bases, with 18 bases between. The CDR3 nucleotides read TGTGCCAGACCCCTCCTCCCCGAAAATAGCAATCAGCCCCAGCATTTT. Translation gives CARPLLPENSNQPQHF.

The chain has TRBV9 and TRBJ1-1; D remains unclear. The CDR3 sequence is 14 residues long. The ends were cut back, 3 bases at V and 10 bases at J, with 19 bases in the middle. Germline CDR1 reads SGDLS; CDR2 reads YYNGEE. CDR3 DNA: TGTGCCAGCAGCGCAACCGCTCCCTCCATTATAGCTTTCTTT. This gives the protein CASSATAPSIIAFF. Together with reference TRBV9 and TRBJ1-1, the CDR3 gives the full variable domain: DSGVTQTPKHLITATGQRVTLRCSPRSGDLSVYWYQQSLDQGLQFLIQYYNGEERAKGNILERFSAQQFPDLHSELNLSSLELGDSALYFCASSATAPSIIAFFGQGTRLTVV.

This chain connects TRBV4-1 to TRBJ2-7; D unclear. Trimming cost V 1 base and J 0 bases, with 4 bases left between them. Looked up from germline, CDR1 is MGHRA and CDR2 is YSYEKL. CDR3 size: 13 residues. CDR3 bases: TGCGCCAGCAGCCAAGCCAACTCCTACGAGCAGTACTTC. Translating it yields CASSQANSYEQYF.

The rearrangement uses TRBV7-9 and TRBJ1-5, with a weak D call TRBD1 (5 bases). V lost 4 bases and J lost 2, with 9 bases in between. Germline V gene sequence: CDR1 SEHNR, CDR2 FQNEAQ (reference sequence). The length of the CDR3 is 14 residues. In DNA, the CDR3 is TGTGCCAGCAGCTCAGGGACTGGCAATCAGCCCCAGCATTTT. The encoded protein is CASSSGTGNQPQHF.

A single count supports this clone. The rearrangement links TRBV9 to TRBJ1-2; D gene ambiguous. Looked up from germline, CDR1 is SGDLS and CDR2 is YYNGEE. The CDR3 covers 13 residues. Trimming left V 0 bases short and J 2 bases short, with 5 bases between. The CDR3 loop is CASSVVGNYGYTF. The CDR3 DNA sequence: TGTGCCAGCAGCGTAGTTGGAAACTATGGCTACACCTTC.

The chain recombines TRBV6-1 with TRBJ1-6; D is uncertain. The CDR3 runs 11 residues. Germline values: CDR1 MNHNS, CDR2 SASEGT. V was shortened by 1 base and J by 8 bases, with 0 bases between the two germline ends. The CDR3 DNA reads as TGTGCCAGCAGTGAAGATTCACCCCTCCACTTT. The encoded protein is CASSEDSPLHF.

This rearrangement joins TRBV7-9 to TRBJ2-1, with 9 bases lining up with TRBD2. Per the germline V gene, CDR1 is SEHNR and CDR2 is FQNEAQ (reference sequence). J was trimmed by 5 bases and V by 3 bases; bases with no gene match: 5. The CDR3 has 15 residues. Written as DNA, the CDR3 is TGTGCCAGCAGCTTTGGTCCTAGCGGGGACAATGAGCAGTTCTTC. Translation gives CASSFGPSGDNEQFF.

Details on this clone: At one of its ends the junction is not consistent with the germline gene, which may arise from a read error. The chain is built from TRBV7-7 and TRBJ1-2; no clear D gene. This CDR3 contains 14 residues. Germline V gene sequence: CDR1 SSHAT, CDR2 FNYEAQ (reference sequence). The CDR3 is CASSQWGVVDGYTF. The CDR3 DNA sequence: TGCGCCAGCAGCCAATGGGGAGTTGTGGATGGCTACACCTTC.

The chain links TRBV5-4 to TRBJ2-7; perhaps TRBD1 as D (5 bases). Germline CDR1 SGHNT, CDR2 YYREEE (reference sequence). The CDR3 totals 14 residues. Deletions cut 2 bases from V and 1 base from J, with 10 bases between. CDR3 coding DNA: TGTGCCAGCAGCTTCGACAGCGAATCCTACGAGCAGTACTTC. Its protein product is CASSFDSESYEQYF.

The V call is TRBV28, the J call TRBJ2-1; D might be TRBD1 (6 bases). From germline, CDR1 is MDHEN and CDR2 SYDVKM. The CDR3 runs 15 residues. The germline V and J ends were trimmed by 4 bases and 9 bases, with 19 bases remaining between them. CDR3 nucleotide sequence: TGTGCCAGCAGTTCAAAAAAAGTCCTACAGGGTGAGCAGTTCTTC. This encodes CASSSKKVLQGEQFF.

This chain links TRBV7-2 with TRBJ2-1; TRBD1 is a possible D gene (6 bases). In germline, CDR1 is SGHTA, CDR2 FQGNSA. V gave up 5 bases and J gave up 0 bases, with 11 bases separating them. This CDR3 comprises 15 residues. CDR3 nucleotide sequence: TGTGCCAGCAGCCTTAGGGGGAGCTCCTACAATGAGCAGTTCTTC. Its protein is CASSLRGSSYNEQFF.

This sequence joins TRBV6-5 and TRBJ1-1; tentative D call: TRBD1 (5 bases). V lost 6 bases and J 1 base, leaving 9 bases between the germline ends. CDR3 length equals 13 residues. Germline CDR1 is MNHEY and CDR2 is SVGAGI. CDR3: CASRRGRNTEAFF. The CDR3 nucleotides are TGTGCCAGCAGAAGGGGACGGAACACTGAAGCTTTCTTT.

V gene TRBV4-1 combines with J gene TRBJ1-2, with D unresolved. V was clipped by 0 bases and J by 2 bases, with 10 bases between them. CDR1 is MGHRA and CDR2 is YSYEKL in the germline V gene. The CDR3 spans 15 residues. This chain's CDR3 is CASSQDPATNYGYTF. CDR3 bases: TGCGCCAGCAGCCAAGACCCAGCCACGAACTATGGCTACACCTTC.

The chain carries TRBV7-9 and TRBJ1-4; maybe TRBD1 (6 bases). V gave up 8 bases and J gave up 7 bases, with 11 bases separating them. The CDR3 extends over 12 amino acids. CDR1 and CDR2 (germline): SEHNR, FQNEAQ (reference sequence). The CDR3 is CASGGGSEKLFF. DNA of the CDR3: TGTGCCAGCGGGGGGGGCAGTGAAAAACTGTTTTTT.

This chain joins TRBV6-1 and TRBJ2-1; no firm D call. The V gene lost 1 base and the J gene lost 5 bases, with 9 bases spanning the gap. Germline CDR1 reads MNHNS; CDR2 reads SASEGT. The CDR3 extends over 14 amino acids. CDR3 sequence reads: CASSEDYGNNEQFF. The CDR3 DNA follows: TGTGCCAGCAGTGAAGACTATGGGAACAATGAGCAGTTCTTC.

This chain joins TRBV6-5 and TRBJ2-5, with D possibly being TRBD1 (6 bases). CDR3 length: 16 amino acids. Trimming pared 0 bases from V and 1 base from J, leaving 12 bases between. CDR1 and CDR2 (germline): MNHEY, SVGAGI. The CDR3 coding sequence is TGTGCCAGCAGTTACTCGAGGGACACTTTCCAAGAGACCCAGTACTTC. Its translation is CASSYSRDTFQETQYF.

This chain joins TRBV28 and TRBJ1-1; possibly TRBD1 for D (6 bases). With 7 bases removed from V and 1 base from J, the gap between germline ends came to 13 bases. The V gene's germline CDR1 is MDHEN and CDR2 SYDVKM. The CDR3 consists of 14 residues. DNA for the CDR3: TGTGCCAGCACCCGAGGACAGAGGAACACTGAAGCTTTCTTT. It translates to CASTRGQRNTEAFF.

The chain couples TRBV6-5 to TRBJ2-3, with no clear D. Germline CDR1 MNHEY, CDR2 SVGAGI. CDR3 length: 15 residues. The V end was cut by 4 bases, the J end by 5 bases, with 16 bases between. The chain's CDR3 is CASSWSSGVQDTQYF. The CDR3 region has the DNA TGTGCCAGCAGTTGGTCTAGTGGGGTTCAAGATACGCAGTATTTT.

This clone appeared a single time. The chain couples TRBV28 to TRBJ1-6; D is possibly TRBD1 (5 bases). Germline CDR1 MDHEN, CDR2 SYDVKM. This CDR3 has 15 residues. Trimming pared 5 bases from V and 5 bases from J, leaving 13 bases between. The CDR3 DNA reads as TGTGCCAGCAGTCCCGGGACCCTAAATAATTCACCCCTCCACTTT. This codes for CASSPGTLNNSPLHF.

This chain links TRBV6-6 with TRBJ2-7; perhaps TRBD2 as D (5 bases). V lost 6 bases and J lost 5, with 11 bases in between. The V gene's germline CDR1 is MNHNY and CDR2 SVGAGI (reference sequence). CDR3 size: 12 residues. DNA of the CDR3: TGTGCCAGCAGGGCAACGAGGGACGAGCAGTACTTC. Translating gives CASRATRDEQYF.

This clone was recorded only once. Germline and junction disagree at one end, which may indicate a read error. Other nucleotide sequences from this sample produce the same CDR3. The genes are TRBV2 and TRBJ2-1, with D unresolved. The germline V gene has CDR1 SNHLY and CDR2 FYNNEI. CDR3 length: 11 residues. This chain's CDR3 is CASSWYYEQFF. In DNA form, the CDR3 reads TGTGCCAGCAGCTGGTATTATGAACAGTTCTTC.

The chain carries TRBV5-1 and TRBJ1-4, with 7 bases identical to TRBD1. Trimming took 1 base from V and 13 from J; bases not matched to a gene: 13. Germline lookup yields CDR1 SGHRS and CDR2 YFSETQ. The CDR3 spans 15 residues. For the CDR3, the DNA is TGCGCCAGCAGCTTGATTGGTGGGACAGACTTGGGACTGTTTTTT. Encoded protein: CASSLIGGTDLGLFF. Using reference TRBV5-1 and TRBJ1-4 for the parts outside the CDR3, the full variable domain is KAGVTQTPRYLIKTRGQQVTLSCSPISGHRSVSWYQQTPGQGLQFLFEYFSETQRNKGNFPGRFSGRQFSNSRSEMNVSTLELGDSALYLCASSLIGGTDLGLFFGSGTQLSVL.

V is TRBV10-3 and J is TRBJ2-2; TRBD2 matches 7 bases. The V and J ends lost 1 base and 2 bases, in that order; junction bases with no gene match: 1. The CDR3 sequence is 15 residues long. Germline values: CDR1 ENHRY, CDR2 SYGVKD. DNA for the CDR3: TGTGCCATCAGTGAGTTAGCGGGTAACACCGGGGAGCTGTTTTTT. Its translation is CAISELAGNTGELFF.

The CDR3 is CASSQKDRGLVETQYF. CDR3 nucleotides: TGCGCCAGCAGCCAAAAGGACAGGGGGCTTGTAGAGACCCAGTACTTC. The rearrangement uses TRBV4-1 and TRBJ2-5, with 11 bases that match TRBD1. Germline trimming cut 2 bases from V and 4 bases from J; bases unmatched to any gene: 6. The germline CDR1 and CDR2 sequences are MGHRA and YSYEKL. The CDR3 length is 16 residues.

V and J are TRBV4-1 and TRBJ2-1, with D perhaps matching TRBD1 or TRBD2 (5 bases each). The V and J ends lost 3 bases and 5 bases respectively, with 11 bases between them. This CDR3 has 14 residues. CDR1 and CDR2 (germline): MGHRA, YSYEKL. The CDR3 DNA follows: TGCGCCAGCAGCCATTCCGGGACCAACAATGAGCAGTTCTTC. Its translation: CASSHSGTNNEQFF.

The chain is built from TRBV7-2 and TRBJ1-3; the D is unclear. V lost 1 base and J 7 bases, leaving 8 bases between the germline ends. Per the germline V gene, CDR1 is SGHTA and CDR2 is FQGNSA. The CDR3 has 13 residues. The CDR3 is CASSLGFQNTIYF. CDR3 coding DNA: TGTGCCAGCAGCTTAGGTTTCCAGAACACCATATATTTT.

With regard to this clone: Its ends do not fully match the called genes, so a read error is possible. The rearrangement joins TRBV7-7 to TRBJ2-3; D is uncertain. The CDR3 loop spans 13 amino acids. The germline V gene has CDR1 SSHAT and CDR2 FNYEAQ (reference sequence). This chain's CDR3 is CASSPTGTDTQYF. The CDR3, as DNA: TGTGCTAGCAGTCCCACGGGTACAGATACGCAGTATTTT. The entire variable domain, with the rest obtained from reference TRBV7-7 and TRBJ2-3, is as follows: GAGVSQSPRYKVTKRGQDVTLRCDPISSHATLYWYQQALGQGPEFLTYFNYEAQPDKSGLPSDRFSAERPEGSISTLTIQRTEQRDSAMYRCASSPTGTDTQYFGPGTRLTVL.

This clone was seen more than once but under ten times. The chain employs TRBV10-2 and TRBJ1-3; D is unresolved. Germline V gene sequence: CDR1 WSHSY, CDR2 SAAADI. V lost 6 bases to trimming and J lost 0 bases, with 18 bases between them. The length of the CDR3 is 17 residues. CDR3 nucleotide sequence: TGCGCCAGCAGACGGGAAGGCAGGCTAAGCTCTGGAAACACCATATATTTT. Translated: CASRREGRLSSGNTIYF.

The chain combines TRBV19 with TRBJ1-2, with D unresolved. The germline V gene encodes CDR1 LNHDA and CDR2 SQIVND (reference sequence). The CDR3 has 13 residues. V lost 6 bases and J lost 4, with 12 bases in between. The CDR3 region has the DNA TGTGCCAGTAGCCCACGGGGATTCTATGGCTACACCTTC. Translation gives CASSPRGFYGYTF.

This clone was observed a few times. The V call is TRBV6-5, the J call TRBJ1-4, with TRBD1 as a possible D gene (5 bases). In germline, CDR1 is MNHEY, CDR2 SVGAGI. The CDR3 is made up of 12 amino acids. V lost 6 bases and J lost 8, with 10 bases in between. The CDR3 protein is CASRGTREKLFF. In DNA, the CDR3 is TGTGCCAGCAGGGGGACGCGCGAAAAACTGTTTTTT.

The V and J genes are TRBV6-1 and TRBJ1-2; TRBD1 is a possible D gene (5 bases). CDR1 and CDR2 from the germline V gene are MNHNS and SASEGT. The V end lost 6 bases, the J end lost 2 bases, and 10 bases lay between the germline ends. The CDR3 length is 13 residues. The CDR3 region is CASRAGTNYGYTF. For the CDR3, the DNA is TGTGCCAGCAGAGCCGGGACCAACTATGGCTACACCTTC.